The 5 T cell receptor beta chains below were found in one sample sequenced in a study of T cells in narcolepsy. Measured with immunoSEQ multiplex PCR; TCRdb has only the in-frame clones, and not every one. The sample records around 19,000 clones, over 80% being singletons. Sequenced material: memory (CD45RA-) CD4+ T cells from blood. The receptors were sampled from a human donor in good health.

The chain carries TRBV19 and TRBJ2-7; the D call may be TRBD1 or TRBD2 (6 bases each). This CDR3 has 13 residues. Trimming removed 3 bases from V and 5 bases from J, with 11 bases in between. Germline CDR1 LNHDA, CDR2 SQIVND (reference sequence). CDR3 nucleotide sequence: TGTGCCAGTAGTATTCGGGGGCTAGACGAGCAGTACTTC. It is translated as CASSIRGLDEQYF. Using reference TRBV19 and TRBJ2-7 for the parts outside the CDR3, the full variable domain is DGGITQSPKYLFRKEGQNVTLSCEQNLNHDAMYWYRQDPGQGLRLIYYSQIVNDFQKGDIAEGYSVSREKKESFPLTVTSAQKNPTAFYLCASSIRGLDEQYFGPGTRLTVT.

CDR3 protein: CASSRTGDTYEQYF. CDR3 nucleotides: TGTGCCAGCAGCAGGACAGGGGACACCTACGAGCAGTACTTC. The chain uses TRBV9 and TRBJ2-7; 9 bases are a match to TRBD1. V shed 4 bases and J 2 bases; nucleotides not matched to a gene: 4. Germline V gene sequence: CDR1 SGDLS, CDR2 YYNGEE. CDR3 length: 14 residues. The full variable domain, in which reference TRBV9 and TRBJ2-7 provide the parts outside the CDR3, is DSGVTQTPKHLITATGQRVTLRCSPRSGDLSVYWYQQSLDQGLQFLIQYYNGEERAKGNILERFSAQQFPDLHSELNLSSLELGDSALYFCASSRTGDTYEQYFGPGTRLTVT.

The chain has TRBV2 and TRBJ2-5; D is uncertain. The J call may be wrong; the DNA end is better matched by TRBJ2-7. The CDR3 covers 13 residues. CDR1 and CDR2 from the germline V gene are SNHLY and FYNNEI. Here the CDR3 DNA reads TGTGCCAGCCGCCCTGAGGCCCCCTACGAGCAGTACTTC. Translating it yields CASRPEAPYEQYF.

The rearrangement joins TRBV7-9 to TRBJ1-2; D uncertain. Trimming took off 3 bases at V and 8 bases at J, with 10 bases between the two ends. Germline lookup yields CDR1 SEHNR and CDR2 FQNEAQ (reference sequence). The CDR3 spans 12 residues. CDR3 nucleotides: TGTGCCAGCAGCTTTCTGGGCGGGGGCTACACCTTC. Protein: CASSFLGGGYTF.

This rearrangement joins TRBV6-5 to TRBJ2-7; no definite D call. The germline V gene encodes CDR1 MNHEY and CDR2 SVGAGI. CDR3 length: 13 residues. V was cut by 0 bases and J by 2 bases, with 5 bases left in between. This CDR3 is CASSYSGAYEQYF. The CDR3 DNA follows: TGTGCCAGCAGTTACTCGGGCGCCTACGAGCAGTACTTC.